This T cell receptor beta chain was sequenced in a study of regulatory T cells in long-lasting Graves disease. Broader study findings: Examination was confined to peripheral blood, excluding thyroid tissue.

The CDR3 sequence is 11 residues long. Trimming took off 4 bases at V and 9 bases at J, with 7 bases between the two ends. Stated time point: persistent/refractory GD, antithyroid drugs over 5 years with positive TRAb. RNA isolated from PBMCs was used to make the TCR library. About this clonotype: Antigen: not known.

Building the TCR beta libraries relied on iRepertoire HTBI primers, and CDR3 regions underwent Arm-PCR. TCRdb reprocessed the multiplex PCR reads with MiXCR, giving one entry per CDR3 protein. The profile covers hundreds of thousands of distinct CDR3 sequences, with about a fifth appearing a single time and less than 9% taken by the ten largest. The sample was peripheral blood mononuclear cells (PBMCs), taken when the disease was refractory, from a patient treated with antithyroid drugs. The J gene is TRBJ1-5, the V gene TRBV12-3 or TRBV12-4; no definite D call. The source of this sequence is a female donor with Graves disease. The CDR3 region has the DNA TGTGCCAGCAGTTCCTCAGGGCCCCAGCATTTT. Its protein product is CASSSSGPQHF.